This T cell receptor (beta chain) was obtained from a study of T cells expressing NK-cell markers (dated by TCRdb to the early 2020s). For context, the study as a whole: Roughly 8 donors provided sorted CD3+CD56+NKG2C+, CD3+CD56+NKG2C- and CD3+CD56-NKG2C+ T-cell subsets, whose TCR beta-chain repertoires were profiled. Illumina HiSeq 2000/2500, MiSeq or NextSeq was used to sequence libraries as 2 x 150 bp reads. Among the eight sequenced donors, seven were HCMV-seropositive and one was HCMV-seronegative. All eight donors whose samples were sequenced were randomly selected healthy volunteers, three of them men and five women.

TCRdb records Illumina HiSeq 2000 as the sequencer. 5'RACE template switching, by which a universal primer site and unique molecular identifiers were added, was used to make TCR beta cDNA libraries. cDNA synthesis was primed from the TCR beta constant segment, followed by two successive PCR amplification steps. The source study handled its data this way. Reads were demultiplexed and grouped by UMI with MIGEC, and clonotypes were assembled and quantified with MiTCR. To exclude erroneous sequences, only TCR cDNA sequences supported by at least two reads were retained. The tcR package was used for downstream repertoire analysis, and clonotypes were matched across fractions by CDR3 nucleotide sequence plus V segment. Antigen specificity was annotated against VDJdb with VDJmatch, allowing one amino acid substitution in CDR3. After the reads were reprocessed by TCRdb, one entry was made per CDR3 protein sequence, with no DNA. Here the V and J calls rest on TCRdb's processing, not on the authors' analysis. This sample's clone table shows 160,000 or so distinct CDR3 sequences. The ten largest make up about 18% of the sample.

The study at large found these results: In about six donors, the dominant CD3+CD56+NKG2C+ clonotypes were found to rank among the top 10 CD8+ clonotypes and to make up about 1.0-7.0% of CD8+ T cells. Those dominant clonotypes were again the most abundant among CD3+CD56-NKG2C+ cells in a few donors, at roughly 28.3-65%. Whether the expanded NKG2C-expressing T cell clones were specific for HCMV antigens remained unclear.

Worth noting for this clonotype: Which antigen it targets is not known.

CDR1 and CDR2, per the germline V gene (reference sequence), are MNHEY and SMNVEV. There are 15 amino acids in the CDR3, from cysteine to phenylalanine inclusive. The DNA sequence is not available. HCMV serostatus was determined by detecting HCMV-specific IgG in serum with a commercial ELISA kit. Peripheral blood mononuclear cells were isolated from blood by Ficoll density gradient centrifugation. This TCR was recovered from a woman between 18 and 70 years old in good health. The sequencing sample was made of blood T cells: a sorted CD56 or NKG2C T cell subset, CD4+ or CD8+ T cells, or bulk PBMC T cells (not recorded which). The V and J genes are TRBV27 and TRBJ2-4; TCRdb indicates TRBD2, and absent DNA this call remains unverified. The CDR3 region reads CASSLRGPAGDIQYF.